Included here is one T cell receptor (beta chain) sequence, with context. 13 Jbeta primers and 60 Vbeta primers were used for the PCR. TCRdb keeps only in-frame clones here, not all; method: immunoSEQ multiplex PCR. The table shows 90,000 to 100,000 clones, with 77% occurring only once. The entry originates in a study of cytomegalovirus exposure and HLA in healthy donors. Healthy donors of bone marrow made up the group. The CDR3 contains 16 residues. The ends lost 5 bases at V and 0 bases at J; junction bases unmatched: 9. CDR1 and CDR2 from the germline V gene are SGHTA and FQGTGA. The TCR sequence derives from a female donor in good health and CMV-seronegative. Sequencing was done on a sample of PBMCs. The rearrangement uses TRBV7-3 and TRBJ2-7; 8 bases map to TRBD1. The CDR3 is CASSPRQGQGSYEQYF. CDR3 sequence (DNA): TGTGCCAGCAGCCCACGACAGGGGCAGGGCTCCTACGAGCAGTACTTC.